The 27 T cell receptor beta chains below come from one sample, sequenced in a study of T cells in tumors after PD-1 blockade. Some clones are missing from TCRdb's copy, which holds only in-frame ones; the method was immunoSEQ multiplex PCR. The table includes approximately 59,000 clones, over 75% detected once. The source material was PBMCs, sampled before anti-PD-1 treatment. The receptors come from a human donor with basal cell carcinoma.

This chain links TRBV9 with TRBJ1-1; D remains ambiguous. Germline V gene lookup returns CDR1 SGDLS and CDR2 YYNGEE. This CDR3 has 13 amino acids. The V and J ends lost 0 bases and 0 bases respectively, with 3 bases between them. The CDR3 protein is CASSVALNTEAFF. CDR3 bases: TGTGCCAGCAGCGTAGCTTTGAACACTGAAGCTTTCTTT.

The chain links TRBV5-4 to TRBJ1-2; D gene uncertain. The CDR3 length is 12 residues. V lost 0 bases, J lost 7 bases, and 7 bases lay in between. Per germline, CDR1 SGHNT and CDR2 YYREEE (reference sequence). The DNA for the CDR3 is TGTGCCAGCAGCTTGGACCTGGCTGGCTACACCTTC. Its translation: CASSLDLAGYTF.

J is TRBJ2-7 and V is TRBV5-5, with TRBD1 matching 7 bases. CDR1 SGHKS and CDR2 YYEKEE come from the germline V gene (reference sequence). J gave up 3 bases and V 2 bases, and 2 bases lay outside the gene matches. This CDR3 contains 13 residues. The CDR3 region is CASSLRDSYEQYF. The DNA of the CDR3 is TGTGCCAGCAGCTTACGGGACAGCTACGAGCAGTACTTC.

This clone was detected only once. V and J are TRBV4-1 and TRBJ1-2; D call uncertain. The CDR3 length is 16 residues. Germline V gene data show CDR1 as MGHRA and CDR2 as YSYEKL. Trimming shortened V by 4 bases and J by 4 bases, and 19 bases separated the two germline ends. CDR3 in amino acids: CASSRTRRVAAYGYTF. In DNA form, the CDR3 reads TGCGCCAGCAGCCGAACCCGGAGGGTAGCGGCCTATGGCTACACCTTC.

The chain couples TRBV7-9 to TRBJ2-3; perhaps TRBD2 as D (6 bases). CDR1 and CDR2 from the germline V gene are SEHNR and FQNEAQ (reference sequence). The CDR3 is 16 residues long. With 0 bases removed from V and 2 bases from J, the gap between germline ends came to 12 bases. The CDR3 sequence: CASSLAGTQLTDTQYF. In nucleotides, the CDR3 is TGTGCCAGCAGCTTAGCCGGGACTCAACTCACAGATACGCAGTATTTT.

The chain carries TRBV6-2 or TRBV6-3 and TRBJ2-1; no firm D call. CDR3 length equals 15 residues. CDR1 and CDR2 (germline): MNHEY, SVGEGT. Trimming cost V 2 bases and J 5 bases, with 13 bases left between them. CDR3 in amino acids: CASSYGRAGHNEQFF. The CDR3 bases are TGTGCCAGCAGTTACGGTAGGGCCGGTCACAATGAGCAGTTCTTC.

CDR3 nucleotide sequence: TGTGCCAGCAGCCAAGATCTAAGGCAGGGTGAAGCTTTCTTT. Amino acids: CASSQDLRQGEAFF. This chain uses TRBV14 with TRBJ1-1, with D perhaps TRBD1 (5 bases). The CDR3 spans 14 residues. From germline, CDR1 is SGHDN and CDR2 FVKESK. The V and J ends lost 0 bases and 7 bases respectively, with 12 bases between them.

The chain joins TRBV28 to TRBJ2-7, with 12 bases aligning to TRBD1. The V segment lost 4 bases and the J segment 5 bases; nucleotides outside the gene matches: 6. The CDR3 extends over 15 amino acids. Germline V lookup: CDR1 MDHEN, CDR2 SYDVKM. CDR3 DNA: TGTGCCAGCAGTTCACAGGGACAGGGGGCCCACGAGCAGTACTTC. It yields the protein CASSSQGQGAHEQYF.

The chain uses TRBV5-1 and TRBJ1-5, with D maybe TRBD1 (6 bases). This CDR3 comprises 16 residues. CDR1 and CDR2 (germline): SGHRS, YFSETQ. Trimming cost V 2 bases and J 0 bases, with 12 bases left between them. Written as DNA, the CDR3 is TGCGCCAGCAGCTTTCTGCCAGGGGATAGCAATCAGCCCCAGCATTTT. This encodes CASSFLPGDSNQPQHF.

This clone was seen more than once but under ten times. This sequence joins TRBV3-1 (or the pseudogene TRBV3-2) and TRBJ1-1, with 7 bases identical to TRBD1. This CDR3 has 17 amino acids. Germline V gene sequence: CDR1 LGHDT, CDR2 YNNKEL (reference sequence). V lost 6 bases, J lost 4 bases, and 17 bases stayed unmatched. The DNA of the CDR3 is TGTGCCAGCAGACCTTCCCTAGGGGGACAGAACTCCACTGAAGCTTTCTTT. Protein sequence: CASRPSLGGQNSTEAFF.

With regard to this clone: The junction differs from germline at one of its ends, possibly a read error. CDR3 protein: CASRQGGRGRSNEKLFF. The CDR3 DNA is TGTGCCAGCAGACAAGGGGGAAGAGGAAGGTCTAATGAAAAACTGTTTTTT. The chain couples TRBV3-1 (or the pseudogene TRBV3-2) to TRBJ1-4, with D tentatively TRBD1 (6 bases). The CDR3 spans 17 residues. Germline loops: CDR1 LGHDT, CDR2 YNNKEL (reference sequence).

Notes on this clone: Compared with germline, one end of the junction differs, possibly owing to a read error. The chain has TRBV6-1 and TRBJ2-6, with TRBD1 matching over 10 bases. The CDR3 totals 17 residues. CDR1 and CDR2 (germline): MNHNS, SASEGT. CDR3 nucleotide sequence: TGTGCCAGCAGGGAAGGTGGGACAGGGGTAGGGGCCAACGTCCTGACTTTC. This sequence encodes CASREGGTGVGANVLTF.

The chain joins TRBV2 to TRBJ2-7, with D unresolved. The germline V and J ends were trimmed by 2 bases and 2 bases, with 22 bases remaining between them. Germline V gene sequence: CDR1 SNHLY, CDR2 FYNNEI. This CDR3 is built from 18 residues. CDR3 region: CASSEMATWQETAYEQYF. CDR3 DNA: TGTGCCAGCAGTGAAATGGCTACGTGGCAGGAGACTGCCTACGAGCAGTACTTC. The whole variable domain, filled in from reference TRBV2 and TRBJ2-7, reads EPEVTQTPSHQVTQMGQEVILRCVPISNHLYFYWYRQILGQKVEFLVSFYNNEISEKSEIFDDQFSVERPDGSNFTLKIRSTKLEDSAMYFCASSEMATWQETAYEQYFGPGTRLTVT.

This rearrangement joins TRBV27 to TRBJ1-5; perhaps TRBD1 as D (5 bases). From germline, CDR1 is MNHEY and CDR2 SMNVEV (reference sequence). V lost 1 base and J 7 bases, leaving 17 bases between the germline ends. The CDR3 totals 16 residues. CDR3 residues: CASSLWGTRTEQPQHF. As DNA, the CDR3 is TGTGCCAGCAGTTTATGGGGCACCCGGACGGAGCAGCCCCAGCATTTT.

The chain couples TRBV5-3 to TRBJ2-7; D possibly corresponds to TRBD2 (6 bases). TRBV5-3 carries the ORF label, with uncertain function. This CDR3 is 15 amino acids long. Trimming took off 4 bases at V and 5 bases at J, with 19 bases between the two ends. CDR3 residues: CARSTGLRFQDEQYF. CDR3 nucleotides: TGTGCCAGAAGCACGGGACTCAGGTTCCAGGACGAGCAGTACTTC.

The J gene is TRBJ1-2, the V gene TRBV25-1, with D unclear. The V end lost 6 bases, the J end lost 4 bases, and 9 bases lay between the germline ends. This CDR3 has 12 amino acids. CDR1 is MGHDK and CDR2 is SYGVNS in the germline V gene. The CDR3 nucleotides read TGTGCCAGCAGCGCAGGATCCTATGGCTACACCTTC. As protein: CASSAGSYGYTF.

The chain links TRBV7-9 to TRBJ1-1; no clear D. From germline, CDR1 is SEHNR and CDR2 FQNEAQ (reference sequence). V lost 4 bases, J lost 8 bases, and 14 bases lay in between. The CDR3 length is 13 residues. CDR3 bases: TGTGCCAGCAGCTCTCCCGGCCAAGCCGAAGCTTTCTTT. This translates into CASSSPGQAEAFF.

Here the CDR3 DNA reads TGCGCCAGCAGTCGCCTTGGGTCCCAGGGGGTCTACAATGAGCAGTTCTTC. This codes for CASSRLGSQGVYNEQFF. This rearrangement joins TRBV5-1 to TRBJ2-1, with 7 bases fitting TRBD1. Trimming took 5 bases from V and 3 from J; bases not matched to a gene: 14. The CDR3 length is 17 residues. Germline V gene sequence: CDR1 SGHRS, CDR2 YFSETQ.

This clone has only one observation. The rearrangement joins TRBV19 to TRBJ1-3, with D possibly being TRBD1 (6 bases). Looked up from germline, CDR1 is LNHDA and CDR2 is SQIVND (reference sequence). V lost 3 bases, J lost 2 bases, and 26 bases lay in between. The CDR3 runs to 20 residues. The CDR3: CASSIDGGNGGLTTGNTIYF. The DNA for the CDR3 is TGTGCCAGTAGTATTGACGGTGGTAACGGGGGGCTAACGACTGGAAACACCATATATTTT. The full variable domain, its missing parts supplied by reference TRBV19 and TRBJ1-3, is DGGITQSPKYLFRKEGQNVTLSCEQNLNHDAMYWYRQDPGQGLRLIYYSQIVNDFQKGDIAEGYSVSREKKESFPLTVTSAQKNPTAFYLCASSIDGGNGGLTTGNTIYFGEGSWLTVV.

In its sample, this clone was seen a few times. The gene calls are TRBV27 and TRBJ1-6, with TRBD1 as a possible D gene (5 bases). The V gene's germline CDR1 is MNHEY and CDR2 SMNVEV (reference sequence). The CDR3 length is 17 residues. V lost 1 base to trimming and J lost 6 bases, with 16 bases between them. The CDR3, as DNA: TGTGCCAGCAGTTTATTCCGGGGGTCCCTTCCTAATTCACCCCTCCACTTT. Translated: CASSLFRGSLPNSPLHF.

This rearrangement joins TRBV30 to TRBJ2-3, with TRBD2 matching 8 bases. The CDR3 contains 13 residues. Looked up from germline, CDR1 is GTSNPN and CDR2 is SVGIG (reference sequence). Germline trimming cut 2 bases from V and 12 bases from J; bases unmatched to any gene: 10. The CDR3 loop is CAWSRRERGLQYF. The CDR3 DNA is TGTGCCTGGAGTAGGAGAGAGCGGGGGTTACAGTATTTT.

The CDR3 DNA is TGTGCCAGCTCACCGAGGTCGAAGGAAGAGACCCAGTACTTC. Amino acids: CASSPRSKEETQYF. This chain joins TRBV18 and TRBJ2-5; D ambiguous. V was trimmed by 3 bases and J by 3 bases, leaving 11 bases between them. This CDR3 has 14 residues. CDR1 and CDR2 (germline): KGHSH, LQKENI.

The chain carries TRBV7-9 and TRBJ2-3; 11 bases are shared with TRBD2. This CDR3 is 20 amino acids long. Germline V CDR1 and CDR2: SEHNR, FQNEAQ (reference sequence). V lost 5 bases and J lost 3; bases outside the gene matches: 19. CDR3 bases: TGTGCCAGCAGCAAACCTTTTTCTAGCGGGGGGTCCTTGGCGACAGATACGCAGTATTTT. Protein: CASSKPFSSGGSLATDTQYF.

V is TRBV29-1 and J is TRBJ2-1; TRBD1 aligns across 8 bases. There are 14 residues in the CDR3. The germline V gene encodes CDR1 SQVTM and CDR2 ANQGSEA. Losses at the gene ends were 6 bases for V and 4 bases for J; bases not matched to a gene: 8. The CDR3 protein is CSVPSDRDYNEQFF. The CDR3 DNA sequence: TGCAGCGTCCCTTCGGACAGGGATTACAATGAGCAGTTCTTC.

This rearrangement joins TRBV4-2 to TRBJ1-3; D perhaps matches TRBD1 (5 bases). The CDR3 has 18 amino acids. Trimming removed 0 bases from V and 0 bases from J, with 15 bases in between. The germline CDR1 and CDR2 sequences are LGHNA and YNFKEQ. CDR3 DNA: TGTGCCAGCAGCCAAGATCGTCCCGGGGGGAGCTCTGGAAACACCATATATTTT. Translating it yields CASSQDRPGGSSGNTIYF.

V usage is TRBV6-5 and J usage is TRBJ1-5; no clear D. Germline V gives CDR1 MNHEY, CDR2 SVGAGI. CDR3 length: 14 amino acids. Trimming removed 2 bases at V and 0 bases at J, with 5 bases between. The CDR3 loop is CASSYKGSNQPQHF. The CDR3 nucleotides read TGTGCCAGCAGTTACAAGGGTAGCAATCAGCCCCAGCATTTT.

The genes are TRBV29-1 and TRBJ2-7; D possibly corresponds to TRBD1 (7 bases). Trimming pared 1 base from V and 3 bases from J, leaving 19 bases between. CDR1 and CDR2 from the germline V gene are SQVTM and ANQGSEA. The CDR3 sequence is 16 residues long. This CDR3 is CSVEAPQNRGGYEQYF. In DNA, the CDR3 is TGCAGCGTTGAAGCCCCGCAAAACAGGGGAGGCTACGAGCAGTACTTC.